The 26 T cell receptor beta chains below were found in one sample sequenced in a study of T cell repertoires in cytomegalovirus infection. These receptors are not linked to any known antigen. Via MiXCR, TCRdb re-called the reads, giving one row per CDR3 protein. The table records some 560,000 distinct CDR3 sequences, under 45% of them present only once. The input for sequencing was cultured PBMCs, taken from culture after CMV antigen stimulation. These receptors were collected from a human donor in good health (CMV status not recorded). Some clones in this sample may be carry-over from other donors' samples.

The V gene is TRBV4-2, the J gene TRBJ2-4; 7 bases are shared with TRBD1. This CDR3 comprises 14 residues. The V gene's germline CDR1 is LGHNA and CDR2 YNFKEQ. Germline trimming cut 2 bases from V and 4 bases from J; bases unmatched to any gene: 2. The CDR3 coding sequence is TGTGCCAGCAGCCAACGACAGGGAAAAAACATTCAGTACTTC. Protein: CASSQRQGKNIQYF.

The chain joins TRBV2 to TRBJ1-1; D is unclear. The CDR3 is made up of 11 amino acids. V shed 2 bases and J shed 10 bases, with 8 bases lying between them. CDR1 and CDR2 from the germline V gene are SNHLY and FYNNEI. The CDR3 spells CASSETLAAFF. The CDR3 DNA follows: TGTGCCAGCAGTGAAACCCTTGCAGCTTTCTTT.

This clonotype was detected a few times. The chain has TRBV6-5 and TRBJ2-3; TRBD1 matches at 9 bases. The V and J ends lost 8 bases and 7 bases, in that order; junction bases with no gene match: 4. This CDR3 contains 12 residues. Germline CDR1 is MNHEY and CDR2 is SVGAGI. This chain's CDR3 is CASGTGWHTQYF. Here the CDR3 DNA reads TGTGCCAGCGGGACAGGGTGGCATACGCAGTATTTT.

The chain employs TRBV15 and TRBJ1-6; D is unclear. Germline CDR1 and CDR2: LNHNV and YYDKDF (reference sequence). This CDR3 is 13 amino acids long. Trimming took off 7 bases at V and 8 bases at J, with 12 bases between the two ends. CDR3 residues: CATKETRDSPLHF. The CDR3, as DNA: TGTGCCACCAAAGAGACGAGGGATTCACCCCTCCACTTT.

The sample holds one count of this clonotype. This chain connects TRBV20-1 to TRBJ1-4; D uncertain. Looked up from germline, CDR1 is DFQATT and CDR2 is SNEGSKA (reference sequence). The CDR3 sequence is 13 residues long. The V end lost 2 bases, the J end lost 3 bases, and 7 bases lay between the germline ends. The CDR3 DNA follows: TGCAGTGCTAGACGGCAGCCTAATGAAAAACTGTTTTTT. It encodes CSARRQPNEKLFF.

The V call is TRBV20-1, the J call TRBJ2-7, with D perhaps TRBD2 (7 bases). The CDR3 sequence is 16 residues long. In germline, CDR1 is DFQATT, CDR2 SNEGSKA (reference sequence). V was pared by 0 bases and J by 2 bases, with 17 bases between. CDR3: CSARDYGGGQAYEQYF. In nucleotides, the CDR3 is TGCAGTGCTAGAGATTATGGGGGGGGCCAGGCCTACGAGCAGTACTTC.

This clonotype has only a few counts. The genes are TRBV6-2 or TRBV6-3 and TRBJ2-5; D uncertain. Trimming took 1 base from V and 5 from J, leaving 5 bases between them. CDR1 and CDR2 from the germline V gene are MNHEY and SVGEGT. CDR3 length equals 12 residues. CDR3 coding DNA: TGTGCCAGCAGTTACTTGGTGGAGACCCAGTACTTC. Protein product: CASSYLVETQYF.

V and J are TRBV15 and TRBJ2-5; 7 bases match TRBD1. The V gene end was trimmed by 4 bases and the J gene end by 2 bases; junction bases not matched to a gene: 13. The CDR3 spans 17 residues. Germline-derived CDR1 and CDR2 are LNHNV and YYDKDF (reference sequence). The CDR3 sequence is CATSILTGAAQQETQYF. The DNA of the CDR3 is TGTGCCACCAGCATACTAACAGGGGCCGCCCAACAAGAGACCCAGTACTTC.

This chain connects TRBV12-3 or TRBV12-4 to TRBJ2-4; TRBD2 matches at 12 bases. Trimming at V came to 4 bases and at J to 8 bases, leaving 6 bases not matched to a gene. The CDR3 extends over 15 amino acids. CDR3 DNA sequence: TGTGCCAGCAGTTCAAACCCTAGCGGGGGGGACATTCAGTACTTC. Its translation: CASSSNPSGGDIQYF.

This rearrangement joins TRBV7-2 to TRBJ2-3; 10 positions match TRBD2. This CDR3 region has 15 residues. V gave up 3 bases and J gave up 5 bases; unmatched junction bases: 5. CDR1 and CDR2 (germline): SGHTA, FQGNSA. CDR3 amino acids: CASSFLAGVVDTQYF. CDR3 DNA sequence: TGTGCCAGCAGCTTCCTAGCGGGGGTGGTAGATACGCAGTATTTT.

In its sample, this clonotype was seen a few times. The chain combines TRBV7-8 with TRBJ1-5; D uncertain. Germline lookup yields CDR1 SGHVS and CDR2 FQNEAQ. The V end lost 4 bases, the J end lost 8 bases, and 12 bases lay between the germline ends. The CDR3 extends over 13 amino acids. The CDR3 nucleotides read TGTGCCAGCAGCTCCTACCCCTTAGAGCCCCAGCATTTT. It translates to CASSSYPLEPQHF.

V is TRBV15 and J is TRBJ2-1; perhaps D is TRBD1 or TRBD2 (6 bases each). The CDR3 contains 15 residues. Germline V gene data show CDR1 as LNHNV and CDR2 as YYDKDF (reference sequence). V lost 4 bases, J lost 3 bases, and 13 bases lay in between. CDR3 in DNA: TGTGCCACCAGCATCCTAGGAGGGGGCTACAATGAGCAGTTCTTC. This translates into CATSILGGGYNEQFF.

Many counts were recorded for this clonotype. The genes are TRBV7-2 and TRBJ1-1; D not resolved. Between the trimmed V and J ends, which lost 3 bases and 1 base, there was a span of 6 bases. Germline loops: CDR1 SGHTA, CDR2 FQGNSA. The CDR3 contains 13 residues. Here the CDR3 DNA reads TGTGCCAGCAGCTTCAGGCAGAACACTGAAGCTTTCTTT. Translation gives CASSFRQNTEAFF.

This clonotype came up many times. The chain carries TRBV7-2 and TRBJ2-5; 7 bases line up with TRBD2. Germline V gene data show CDR1 as SGHTA and CDR2 as FQGNSA. J lost 7 bases, V lost 4 bases, and 9 bases had no gene match. This CDR3 is 14 amino acids long. The CDR3 reads CASSSGLVKGTQYF. CDR3 nucleotides: TGTGCCAGCAGCTCAGGACTAGTAAAGGGGACCCAGTACTTC.

The CDR3 coding sequence is TGTGCCAGCAGCACCGGACTAGCGGGAAATGGGGAGACCCAGTACTTC. This encodes CASSTGLAGNGETQYF. The chain links TRBV6-5 to TRBJ2-5, with 12 bases that match TRBD2. The CDR3 runs 16 residues. Germline CDR1 is MNHEY and CDR2 is SVGAGI. V lost 6 bases, J lost 5 bases, and 10 bases stayed unmatched.

The chain recombines TRBV25-1 with TRBJ1-6; unclear D gene. This CDR3 region has 16 residues. Trimming removed 0 bases from V and 5 bases from J, with 11 bases in between. Per the germline V gene, CDR1 is MGHDK and CDR2 is SYGVNS. The CDR3 nucleotides read TGTGCCAGCAGTGAATATTTGGGGTTTGATAATTCACCCCTCCACTTT. This sequence encodes CASSEYLGFDNSPLHF.

The genes are TRBV7-2 and TRBJ2-2; 7 bases match TRBD1. CDR1 is SGHTA and CDR2 is FQGNSA in the germline V gene. The CDR3 is 14 amino acids. Trimming removed 4 bases from V and 6 bases from J; junction bases left unmatched: 5. CDR3: CASSYPQGAGELFF. The CDR3, as DNA: TGTGCCAGCAGCTATCCCCAGGGGGCCGGGGAGCTGTTTTTT.

The V call is TRBV27, the J call TRBJ2-1; TRBD2 aligns across 8 bases. Trimming at V came to 3 bases and at J to 0 bases, leaving 4 bases not matched to a gene. Germline V gene data show CDR1 as MNHEY and CDR2 as SMNVEV (reference sequence). This CDR3 has 16 residues. The CDR3: CASSLRGDFSYNEQFF. The CDR3 DNA reads as TGTGCCAGCAGTTTGCGGGGGGATTTCTCCTACAATGAGCAGTTCTTC.

This clonotype was recorded a few times. The chain is built from TRBV19 and TRBJ1-2; D not resolved. Germline V CDR1 and CDR2: LNHDA, SQIVND (reference sequence). The CDR3 loop spans 13 amino acids. V gave up 5 bases and J gave up 2 bases, with 9 bases separating them. As DNA, the CDR3 is TGTGCCAGTAGTCCTTGGTCCAACTATGGCTACACCTTC. Translation gives CASSPWSNYGYTF.

This sequence joins TRBV20-1 and TRBJ2-1; 8 positions match TRBD2. The CDR3 is made up of 15 amino acids. Per germline, CDR1 DFQATT and CDR2 SNEGSKA (reference sequence). V gave up 4 bases and J gave up 2 bases; unmatched junction bases: 7. The CDR3 loop is CSAIIAGRAYNEQFF. The DNA for the CDR3 is TGCAGTGCTATCATAGCGGGGAGGGCCTACAATGAGCAGTTCTTC.

This clonotype occurred a few times. The chain carries TRBV7-2 and TRBJ2-7; D unresolved. This CDR3 comprises 14 residues. Between the trimmed V and J ends, which lost 6 bases and 0 bases, there was a span of 12 bases. Per germline, CDR1 SGHTA and CDR2 FQGNSA. The CDR3 region is CASRFRMLSYEQYF. CDR3 in DNA: TGTGCCAGCAGATTCAGGATGCTCTCCTACGAGCAGTACTTC.

This chain joins TRBV7-8 and TRBJ1-1; TRBD1 aligns across 8 bases. Germline CDR1 reads SGHVS; CDR2 reads FQNEAQ. The V and J ends lost 3 bases and 11 bases, in that order; junction bases with no gene match: 8. The CDR3 length is 13 residues. The CDR3 sequence is CASSLRQGRSAFF. The DNA for the CDR3 is TGTGCCAGCAGCTTGAGACAGGGGAGAAGTGCTTTCTTT.

The chain uses TRBV10-3 and TRBJ1-6; no definite D call. CDR1 is ENHRY and CDR2 is SYGVKD in the germline V gene. This CDR3 contains 13 residues. The V gene lost 7 bases and the J gene lost 8 bases, with 12 bases spanning the gap. This CDR3 reads CAIMEGWDSPLHF. Here the CDR3 DNA reads TGTGCCATCATGGAGGGCTGGGATTCACCCCTCCACTTT.

There are many counts of this clonotype. This chain uses TRBV12-3 or TRBV12-4 with TRBJ1-5; possible D gene TRBD1, 6 bases. There are 14 residues in the CDR3. V was clipped by 3 bases and J by 1 base, with 7 bases between them. The DNA for the CDR3 is TGTGCCAGCAGTTTGCAGGGGAGCAATCAGCCCCAGCATTTT. Translation: CASSLQGSNQPQHF.

This clonotype was counted a single time. The V and J genes are TRBV6-8 and TRBJ2-7, with TRBD2 matching 9 bases. This CDR3 has 16 amino acids. V lost 7 bases, J lost 6 bases, and 16 bases stayed unmatched. The germline V gene has CDR1 MNHGY and CDR2 SAAAGT. The CDR3, as DNA: TGTGCCAGCACAAAATGGCTAGCGGGGTCTACTGGCGAGCAGTACTTC. As protein: CASTKWLAGSTGEQYF.

This clonotype was recorded many times. This chain links TRBV7-2 with TRBJ2-1, with D tentatively TRBD2 (5 bases). V lost 5 bases and J lost 5, with 16 bases in between. The germline gives CDR1 SGHTA, CDR2 FQGNSA. The CDR3 sequence is 15 residues long. The CDR3 reads CASSQQLVLNNEQFF. The CDR3 DNA sequence: TGTGCCAGCAGCCAGCAACTAGTTTTGAACAATGAGCAGTTCTTC.